The subject of this entry is one TCR beta chain. Its antigen is currently unknown. Time point given: healthy volunteer bleed at 6 weeks. RNA extraction used unfractionated whole blood as the source of total RNA. The data were obtained in a study of human T cells and chemical hapten exposure. At the level of the study: Variation in per-sample TCR yields came mainly from small pooled library volume differences.

In the authors' workflow: Counts of TCRs in each sample centred on a median of around 96,000 and extended from approximately 20,000 to 700,000. TCRdb called the RACE reads again in MiXCR, with one record for every CDR3 protein. TCRdb assigned the V and J calls; the authors' analysis was not used. The table has about 82,000 distinct CDR3 sequences, about 8.6% seen once. The study, taken as a whole, reports: No alteration of TCRs above 1 in 1000 frequency was seen with DPC sensitization.

The V gene end was trimmed by 5 bases and the J gene end by 6 bases; junction bases not matched to a gene: 6. The CDR3 extends over 14 amino acids. Sequencing was performed on whole blood. This TCR derives from a male donor in good health. Some clones in this sample may be carry-over from other donors' samples. The rearrangement uses TRBV12-3 or TRBV12-4 and TRBJ2-2, with 7 bases that match TRBD2. This CDR3 reads CASSTGLEAGELFF. The CDR3, as DNA: TGTGCCAGCAGTACCGGACTAGAGGCCGGGGAGCTGTTTTTT.